This T cell receptor beta chain derives from a study of regulatory T cells in long-lasting Graves disease. Findings and limits, study-wide: Relative to newly diagnosed Graves' patients, persistent ones had lower TCR diversity.

This clonotype was counted many times. Its specificity is unknown. Time point denoted: persistent/refractory GD, antithyroid drugs over 5 years with positive TRAb. RNA from PBMCs was the source of the TCR library. One endocrinology department in Xi'an, China, was where patients came from. Building of the TCR beta libraries involved iRepertoire HTBI primers and Arm-PCR of CDR3 regions. TCRdb called the multiplex PCR reads again in MiXCR, with one record for every CDR3 protein. The sample lists 300,000 to 500,000 distinct CDR3 sequences, around 21% occurring once. The input for sequencing was peripheral blood mononuclear cells (PBMCs), taken when the disease was refractory, from a patient treated with antithyroid drugs. The sequence was collected from a female donor with Graves disease.

CDR3 coding DNA: TGTGCCAGCAGCTCGTCTAGCGACTCCTACGAGCAGTACTTC. Amino acids: CASSSSSDSYEQYF. The chain uses TRBV7-2 and TRBJ2-7; D is possibly TRBD2 (6 bases). The CDR3 spans 14 residues. V lost 4 bases to trimming and J lost 0 bases, with 10 bases between them. Germline V gene lookup returns CDR1 SGHTA and CDR2 FQGNSA.